The 26 T cell receptor beta chains below all came from one sample that was sequenced in a study of blood T cell repertoires in COVID-19. Clones were read by immunoSEQ multiplex PCR, and TCRdb kept only the in-frame ones, dropping some. The sample comprises about 300,000 clones, roughly 90% of which are singletons, and over 1.5% rests with the top ten. The sample consisted of peripheral blood. These receptors came from a woman in her thirties with COVID-19, enrolled during active disease.

V gene TRBV5-1 combines with J gene TRBJ1-3; 7 bases agree with TRBD1. CDR3 length: 14 amino acids. Germline V gene sequence: CDR1 SGHRS, CDR2 YFSETQ. The junction had 0 bases not matched to a gene; V was cut back by 3 bases and J by 0 bases. CDR3 residues: CASSSGGSGNTIYF. CDR3 nucleotide sequence: TGCGCCAGCAGCTCAGGGGGCTCTGGAAACACCATATATTTT.

The CDR3 DNA reads TGTGCCAGCAGCGGATATATCGTAGGGGTGGGGACTGAAGCTTTCTTT. Protein: CASSGYIVGVGTEAFF. The chain is built from TRBV7-2 and TRBJ1-1; D perhaps matches TRBD1 (5 bases). Germline values: CDR1 SGHTA, CDR2 FQGNSA. V lost 5 bases to trimming and J lost 5 bases, with 21 bases between them. There are 16 residues in the CDR3.

This clone was seen just once. V and J are TRBV7-9 and TRBJ1-4; D remains ambiguous. Germline CDR1 is SEHNR and CDR2 is FQNEAQ (reference sequence). The CDR3 sequence is 12 residues long. Trimming left V 3 bases short and J 6 bases short, with 5 bases between. DNA of the CDR3: TGTGCCAGCAGCTTTAGTCATGAAAAACTGTTTTTT. Protein sequence: CASSFSHEKLFF.

The chain employs TRBV27 and TRBJ2-5; 10 bases align to TRBD2. The germline gives CDR1 MNHEY, CDR2 SMNVEV (reference sequence). This CDR3 spans 14 amino acids. Trimming took 5 bases from V and 3 from J; bases not matched to a gene: 3. The CDR3 protein is CASSTLAGEETQYF. The CDR3 DNA sequence: TGTGCCAGCAGTACCCTAGCGGGGGAAGAGACCCAGTACTTC.

This chain joins TRBV3-1 (or the pseudogene TRBV3-2) and TRBJ2-1, with TRBD1 matching over 10 bases. Germline V gives CDR1 LGHDT, CDR2 YNNKEL (reference sequence). CDR3 length equals 13 residues. V lost 3 bases, J lost 9 bases, and 2 bases stayed unmatched. CDR3 nucleotide sequence: TGTGCCAGCAGCCACGACAGGGGGCGTGAGCAGTTCTTC. Amino acid sequence: CASSHDRGREQFF.

As concerns this clone: This same CDR3 is encoded by further DNA sequences in the sample. The chain uses TRBV7-6 and TRBJ1-3; D call uncertain. V lost 2 bases to trimming and J lost 1 base, with 6 bases between them. From germline, CDR1 is SGHVS and CDR2 FNYEAQ. The CDR3 spans 14 residues. DNA for the CDR3: TGTGCCAGCAGCTTACGGGGTTCTGGAAACACCATATATTTT. Protein: CASSLRGSGNTIYF.

The gene calls are TRBV2 and TRBJ1-1; perhaps TRBD1 as D (5 bases). Trimming left V 8 bases short and J 11 bases short, with 15 bases between. The CDR3 totals 11 residues. Germline-derived CDR1 and CDR2 are SNHLY and FYNNEI. CDR3 bases: TGTGCCAGCGTGGGGCGGGGTCTGGCTTTCTTT. Translating it yields CASVGRGLAFF.

The chain joins TRBV21-1 to TRBJ2-7; the listed D gene, TRBD2, was not tested against the DNA. TRBV21-1 is shown as a pseudogene. The CDR3 is 15 residues long. The CDR3 coding sequence is TGTGCCAGCAGCAGTGAGAGTCGGAGCTCCTACGAGCAGTACGTC. Its protein product is CASSSESRSSYEQYV.

This chain joins TRBV6-2 or TRBV6-3 and TRBJ2-5; D unclear. The CDR3 totals 11 residues. Germline assignment: CDR1 MNHEY and CDR2 SVGEGT. The ends were cut back, 4 bases at V and 6 bases at J, with 6 bases in the middle. CDR3: CASSSIQTQYF. The CDR3 DNA reads TGTGCCAGCAGTTCCATCCAGACCCAGTACTTC.

The chain uses TRBV7-9 and TRBJ2-6, with D hard to call. CDR1 and CDR2 (germline): SEHNR, FQNEAQ (reference sequence). The germline V and J ends were trimmed by 3 bases and 1 base, with 7 bases remaining between them. CDR3 size: 15 residues. The DNA for the CDR3 is TGTGCCAGCAGCTTTTACACGTCTGGGGCCAACGTCCTGACTTTC. Its translation: CASSFYTSGANVLTF.

The genes are TRBV7-9 and TRBJ2-2, with D tentatively TRBD2 (6 bases). The CDR3 runs 15 residues. Germline lookup yields CDR1 SEHNR and CDR2 FQNEAQ (reference sequence). Trimming took off 5 bases at V and 9 bases at J, with 19 bases between the two ends. The CDR3 protein is CASSQARDLLRELFF. The CDR3 DNA reads as TGTGCCAGCAGCCAAGCGCGGGACCTCCTCCGGGAGCTGTTTTTT.

V and J are TRBV29-1 and TRBJ1-1, with 7 bases aligning to TRBD1. This CDR3 contains 13 residues. After removal of 8 bases from V and 1 base from J, the junction contained 7 bases not matched to a gene. The germline CDR1 and CDR2 sequences are SQVTM and ANQGSEA. The CDR3 DNA is TGCAGCCTGACAGGGTTGGCGAACACTGAAGCTTTCTTT. As protein: CSLTGLANTEAFF.

The rearrangement joins TRBV12-3 or TRBV12-4 to TRBJ1-2; 11 nucleotides agree with TRBD1. V trimming: 3 bases; J trimming: 8 bases; junction bases outside the gene matches: 2. The CDR3 is 13 residues long. CDR3 sequence reads: CASSFGTGGGYTF. The CDR3 DNA reads TGTGCCAGCAGTTTCGGGACAGGGGGAGGCTACACCTTC.

As concerns this clone: A read error may account for a junction end that differs from germline. The chain recombines TRBV2 with TRBJ1-2; TRBD1 aligns across 7 bases. The length of the CDR3 is 13 residues. CDR1 is SNHLY, CDR2 FYNNEI, per germline. The CDR3 DNA follows: TGTGCCAGCAGTGAGTCGGGGAGACAGGGCGCTCACTTC. Translating gives CASSESGRQGAHF.

The chain carries TRBV30 and TRBJ2-5; 14 bases are a match to TRBD2. The CDR3 is 15 amino acids. From germline, CDR1 is GTSNPN and CDR2 SVGIG (reference sequence). Trimming took 5 bases from V and 5 from J; bases not matched to a gene: 7. The DNA of the CDR3 is TGTGCCTGGGAAAGACTAGCGGGGGGGCTTGAGACCCAGTACTTC. This gives the protein CAWERLAGGLETQYF.

There are a few counts of this clone. V usage is TRBV7-2 and J usage is TRBJ2-5; TRBD1 matches at 7 bases. The germline V gene has CDR1 SGHTA and CDR2 FQGNSA. The CDR3 totals 12 residues. V lost 5 bases to trimming and J lost 4 bases; unmatched junction nucleotides: 1. The CDR3: CASSRQGETQYF. The CDR3 DNA reads as TGTGCCAGCAGCAGACAGGGAGAGACCCAGTACTTC.

The chain couples TRBV12-3 or TRBV12-4 to TRBJ1-2; perhaps TRBD1 as D (5 bases). This CDR3 has 13 amino acids. The germline V and J ends were trimmed by 4 bases and 6 bases, with 12 bases remaining between them. Written as DNA, the CDR3 is TGTGCCAGCAGTTCAGGGCCCACGAATGGCTACACCTTC. Amino acid sequence: CASSSGPTNGYTF.

The chain links TRBV3-1 (or the pseudogene TRBV3-2) to TRBJ2-3, with D maybe TRBD1 (6 bases). The CDR3 loop spans 15 amino acids. Germline values: CDR1 LGHDT, CDR2 YNNKEL (reference sequence). The V end was cut by 4 bases, the J end by 0 bases, with 11 bases between. The CDR3, as DNA: TGTGCCAGCAGCCCGGACAGACCAAGCACAGATACGCAGTATTTT. Its translation: CASSPDRPSTDTQYF.

V usage is TRBV5-5 and J usage is TRBJ1-3, with D perhaps matching TRBD1 (6 bases). The germline V and J ends were trimmed by 5 bases and 8 bases, with 17 bases remaining between them. The V gene's germline CDR1 is SGHKS and CDR2 YYEKEE (reference sequence). The CDR3 runs to 14 residues. In DNA, the CDR3 is TGTGCCAGCAGAGGGGGAGGGAAAGGCGACACCATATATTTT. Translated: CASRGGGKGDTIYF.

The chain combines TRBV6-5 with TRBJ2-2, with D possibly being TRBD1 (6 bases). Germline CDR1 is MNHEY and CDR2 is SVGAGI. Trimming cost V 6 bases and J 1 base, with 9 bases left between them. The CDR3 totals 14 residues. CDR3 region: CASRGRGNTGELFF. The CDR3 bases are TGTGCCAGCAGAGGCAGGGGGAACACCGGGGAGCTGTTTTTT.

The CDR3 coding sequence is TGTGCCAGCAGTTCTGCGTTCGGTGAGCAGTTCTTC. This sequence encodes CASSSAFGEQFF. This chain connects TRBV2 to TRBJ2-1; D not certain. V lost 5 bases to trimming and J lost 9 bases, with 11 bases between them. Germline loops: CDR1 SNHLY, CDR2 FYNNEI. The CDR3 sequence is 12 residues long.

The chain joins TRBV5-1 to TRBJ1-4; 8 positions agree with TRBD1. This CDR3 region has 15 residues. The germline V gene encodes CDR1 SGHRS and CDR2 YFSETQ. Unmatched junction bases numbered 6, after V lost 2 bases and J lost 6 bases. Here the CDR3 reads CASSFDRGPYEKLFF. The CDR3 DNA follows: TGCGCCAGCAGCTTTGACAGGGGACCGTATGAAAAACTGTTTTTT.

This chain joins TRBV15 and TRBJ1-3, with a tentative D call TRBD1 (5 bases). Between the trimmed V and J ends, which lost 2 bases and 0 bases, there was a span of 14 bases. The germline V gene has CDR1 LNHNV and CDR2 YYDKDF (reference sequence). The CDR3 loop spans 17 amino acids. For the CDR3, the DNA is TGTGCCACCAGCAGACCTAGGGCGGGGGACTCTGGAAACACCATATATTTT. Its translation: CATSRPRAGDSGNTIYF.

The chain recombines TRBV27 with TRBJ2-1, with 13 bases that match TRBD2. From germline, CDR1 is MNHEY and CDR2 SMNVEV (reference sequence). The CDR3 loop spans 16 amino acids. V trimming: 5 bases; J trimming: 3 bases; junction bases outside the gene matches: 4. This chain's CDR3 is CASSRLAGGHYNEQFF. The CDR3 bases are TGTGCCAGCAGTCGACTAGCGGGGGGTCACTACAATGAGCAGTTCTTC.

This clone has a single count. The CDR3: CASSLELGQDNGYTF. In DNA form, the CDR3 reads TGTGCCAGCAGCTTAGAGTTGGGACAGGACAATGGCTACACCTTC. The chain is built from TRBV7-9 and TRBJ1-2; 8 bases agree with TRBD1. Germline CDR1 is SEHNR and CDR2 is FQNEAQ (reference sequence). V trimming: 1 base; J trimming: 6 bases; junction bases outside the gene matches: 7. This CDR3 is 15 amino acids long.

The rearrangement joins TRBV10-2 to TRBJ1-1; possible D gene TRBD1, 5 bases. With 6 bases removed from V and 4 bases from J, the gap between germline ends came to 12 bases. Germline CDR1 WSHSY, CDR2 SAAADI. This CDR3 spans 13 amino acids. The CDR3 DNA follows: TGCGCCAGCAGGATGGGACTAGGCACTGAAGCTTTCTTT. It translates to CASRMGLGTEAFF.